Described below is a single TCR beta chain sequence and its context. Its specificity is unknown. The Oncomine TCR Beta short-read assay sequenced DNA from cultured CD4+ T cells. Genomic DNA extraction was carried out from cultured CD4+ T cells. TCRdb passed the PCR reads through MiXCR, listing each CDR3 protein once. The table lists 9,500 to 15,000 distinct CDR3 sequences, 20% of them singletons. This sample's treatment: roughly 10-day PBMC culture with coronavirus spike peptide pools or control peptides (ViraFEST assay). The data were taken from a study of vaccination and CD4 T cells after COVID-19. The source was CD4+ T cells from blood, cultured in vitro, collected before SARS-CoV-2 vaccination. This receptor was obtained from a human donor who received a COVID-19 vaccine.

DNA of the CDR3: TGCGCCAGCAGCTTGGGAAGCACGGGGGGAATCACAGATACGCAGTATTTT. It encodes CASSLGSTGGITDTQYF. The chain links TRBV5-1 to TRBJ2-3; the match to TRBD2 covers 7 bases. V dropped 0 bases and J dropped 2; count of bases not matched to a gene: 9. Germline V gene sequence: CDR1 SGHRS, CDR2 YFSETQ. The CDR3 length is 17 residues.